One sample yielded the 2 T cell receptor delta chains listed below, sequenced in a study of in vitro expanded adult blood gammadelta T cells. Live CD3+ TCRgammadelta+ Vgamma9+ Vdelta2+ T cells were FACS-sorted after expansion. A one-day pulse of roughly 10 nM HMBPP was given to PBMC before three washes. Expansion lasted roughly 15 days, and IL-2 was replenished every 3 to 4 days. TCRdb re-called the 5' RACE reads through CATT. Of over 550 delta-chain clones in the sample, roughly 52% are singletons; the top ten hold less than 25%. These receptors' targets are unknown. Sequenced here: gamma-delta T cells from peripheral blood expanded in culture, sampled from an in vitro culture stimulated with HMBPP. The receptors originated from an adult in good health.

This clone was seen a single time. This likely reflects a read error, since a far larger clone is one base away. CDR3 amino acids: CASDTVGGDHKLIF. For the CDR3, the DNA is TGTGCCAGTGACACCGTTGGGGGCGACCATAAACTCATCTTT. This chain joins TRDV2 and TRDJ1; D might be TRDD3 (6 bases). CDR1 is GEAIGNYY, CDR2 EKD, per germline. This CDR3 region has 14 residues.

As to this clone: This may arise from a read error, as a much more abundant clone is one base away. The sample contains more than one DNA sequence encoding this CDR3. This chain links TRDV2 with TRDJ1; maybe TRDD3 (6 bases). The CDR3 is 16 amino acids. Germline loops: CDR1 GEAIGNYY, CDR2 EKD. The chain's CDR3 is CACDEMGIGDTDKLIF. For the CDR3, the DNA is TGTGCCTGTGACGAGATGGGGATTGGAGACACTGATAAACTCATCTTT.